The clone carrying this TCR beta chain has more than one count but fewer than ten. Its cognate antigen is unknown. Together with a sample-barcoded 5' primer, a J-beta primer mix was included in a second PCR lasting about 7 to 11 cycles. TCRdb independently ran MiXCR on the 5' RACE reads; one entry per CDR3 protein. The table shows roughly 1.6 million distinct CDR3 sequences, with about 32% occurring only once. The data were taken from a study of blood T cells in healthy people across ages. Healthy Caucasian individuals from Russia aged roughly 6 to 100 served as donors. Each donor supplied approximately 10 milliliters of peripheral blood. At least 6 micrograms of total RNA were extracted per sample. Study-wide results and caveats: The study found more naive CD4+ cells and higher diversity in long-lived than aged donors.

Germline loops: CDR1 DFQATT, CDR2 SNEGSKA (reference sequence). The CDR3 is 15 residues long. The junction had 14 bases not matched to a gene; V was cut back by 3 bases and J by 7 bases. Sequenced sample: blood. V gene TRBV20-1 combines with J gene TRBJ2-5, with 7 bases that match TRBD2. The sequence came from a woman aged 30 to 39 in good health. The DNA of the CDR3 is TGCAGTGCTAGCTCGGGGGACTACCCAGCTGGGACCCAGTACTTC. As protein: CSASSGDYPAGTQYF.